This TCR beta chain was observed in a study of cytomegalovirus exposure and HLA in healthy donors. Findings and limits, study-wide: On later analysis, the bulk of CMV-associated TCR beta chains appeared to be HLA-restricted.

In regard to this clone: Its antigen remains unknown.

The PCR contained 60 Vbeta and 13 Jbeta primers. The assay was immunoSEQ multiplex PCR, and TCRdb's table has in-frame clones only and misses some. Of tens of thousands of clones detected, about 80% appear once; the ten largest clones hold roughly half. Germline loops: CDR1 DFQATT, CDR2 SNEGSKA (reference sequence). The CDR3 is 11 amino acids. V was shortened by 6 bases and J by 3 bases, with 8 bases between the two germline ends. The origin of this receptor is a man aged 50 to 59 in good health and CMV-seropositive. Sequencing input: PBMCs. This chain uses TRBV20-1 with TRBJ1-2; D not resolved. DNA for the CDR3: TGCAGTGCCGAGCTCGACTATGGCTACACCTTC. Encoded protein: CSAELDYGYTF.